Each of the 8 T cell receptor beta chains below was sequenced from the same sample in a study of CD8+ T cells in alopecia areata (dated 2018 in TCRdb). The time point label, read with the paper, signifies: baseline before oral tofacitinib. The library was generated by the immunoSEQ multiplex PCR assay. For TCR sequencing, RNA was extracted from every sample and reverse transcribed into cDNA to serve as template. TCRdb limited this immuneACCESS table to in-frame rearrangements with V and J called. A share of clones is missing; checked studies link under half to unresolved V genes, and the rest is unexplained. Across this sample there are about 69,000 clones, with 50% to 75% seen only once. Of the sample, about a sixth falls within the top ten clones. This material consisted of CD8+ T cells sorted from blood, taken at week 0. These receptors were collected from a human donor with alopecia areata.

The rearrangement uses TRBV29-1 and TRBJ1-1; 7 bases line up with TRBD1. The CDR3 is made up of 13 amino acids. V lost 7 bases, J lost 1 base, and 6 bases stayed unmatched. Germline CDR1 is SQVTM and CDR2 is ANQGSEA. CDR3 region: CSAADRENTEAFF. CDR3 DNA: TGCAGCGCCGCAGACAGGGAGAACACTGAAGCTTTCTTT.

In this sample, this clone turned up once. The chain recombines TRBV4-1 with TRBJ2-1; 8 bases are a match to TRBD2. The CDR3 sequence is 17 residues long. V was pared by 1 base and J by 5 bases, with 10 bases of the junction left unmatched. Germline assignment: CDR1 MGHRA and CDR2 YSYEKL. CDR3 in DNA: TGCGCCAGCAGCCAAGGTCCAAGCGGGAGTTCGCACAATGAGCAGTTCTTC. It specifies CASSQGPSGSSHNEQFF.

The chain combines TRBV5-8 with TRBJ1-1; D possibly corresponds to TRBD1 (6 bases). Germline loops: CDR1 SGHTS, CDR2 YDEGEE. The CDR3 runs 14 residues. V lost 4 bases, J lost 0 bases, and 10 bases lay in between. In DNA form, the CDR3 reads TGTGCCAGCAGCGACGGGACAATGAACACTGAAGCTTTCTTT. Its protein is CASSDGTMNTEAFF.

The chain has TRBV2 and TRBJ2-1; unclear D gene. The germline V and J ends were trimmed by 0 bases and 10 bases, with 7 bases remaining between them. Germline loops: CDR1 SNHLY, CDR2 FYNNEI. CDR3 length: 12 amino acids. CDR3 nucleotide sequence: TGTGCCAGCAGTGAAGCGCTGGGGGAGCAGTTCTTC. Its protein is CASSEALGEQFF. Together with reference TRBV2 and TRBJ2-1, the CDR3 gives the full variable domain: EPEVTQTPSHQVTQMGQEVILRCVPISNHLYFYWYRQILGQKVEFLVSFYNNEISEKSEIFDDQFSVERPDGSNFTLKIRSTKLEDSAMYFCASSEALGEQFFGPGTRLTVL.

The V and J genes are TRBV7-9 and TRBJ2-1, with D possibly TRBD2 on 6 matching bases. This CDR3 spans 12 amino acids. The V gene's germline CDR1 is SEHNR and CDR2 FQNEAQ (reference sequence). Trimming cost V 6 bases and J 6 bases, with 9 bases left between them. CDR3 sequence: CASRGTPNEQFF. CDR3 nucleotide sequence: TGTGCCAGCAGAGGGACTCCCAATGAGCAGTTCTTC.

The V and J genes are TRBV29-1 and TRBJ2-7; maybe TRBD1 (7 bases). This CDR3 contains 15 residues. Trimming pared 4 bases from V and 0 bases from J, leaving 16 bases between. Germline CDR1 SQVTM, CDR2 ANQGSEA. CDR3 nucleotides: TGCAGCGTTGCCGGGGGACAGATAAGCTCCTACGAGCAGTACTTC. Translated, it gives CSVAGGQISSYEQYF.

This chain links TRBV7-9 with TRBJ1-1; TRBD1 is a possible D gene (5 bases). The germline gives CDR1 SEHNR, CDR2 FQNEAQ (reference sequence). The CDR3 length is 15 residues. Trimming left V 5 bases short and J 2 bases short, with 15 bases between. The CDR3 region has the DNA TGTGCCAGCAGCCCCCAGGCGGGGCTCAACACTGAAGCTTTCTTT. This codes for CASSPQAGLNTEAFF.

The V call is TRBV2, the J call TRBJ2-5; D is unresolved. The germline V gene encodes CDR1 SNHLY and CDR2 FYNNEI. Trimming pared 2 bases from V and 5 bases from J, leaving 9 bases between. This CDR3 is 13 amino acids long. The CDR3 here is CASSEWAGETQYF. In DNA form, the CDR3 reads TGTGCCAGCAGTGAATGGGCCGGGGAGACCCAGTACTTC.